These 4 T cell receptor beta chains came from one sample sequenced in a study of PD-1 blockade in mismatch repair-deficient tumors. TCRdb keeps only in-frame clones here, not all; method: immunoSEQ multiplex PCR. The sample lists 30,000 to 35,000 clones; around 80% were seen once. The sequencing here drew on PBMCs, taken around 6 weeks after starting pembrolizumab. These receptors came from an adult with mismatch repair-deficient cancer.

The genes are TRBV2 and TRBJ2-5; 10 nucleotides match TRBD2. V was pared by 2 bases and J by 5 bases, with 8 bases of the junction left unmatched. The germline V gene has CDR1 SNHLY and CDR2 FYNNEI. This CDR3 has 16 residues. The CDR3 sequence: CASSETSGRAAETQYF. The CDR3 region has the DNA TGTGCCAGCAGTGAAACGAGCGGGAGGGCCGCGGAGACCCAGTACTTC.

The J gene is TRBJ1-1, the V gene TRBV19, with 7 bases that match TRBD1. V was clipped by 6 bases and J by 4 bases; unmatched bases: 8. The CDR3 contains 14 residues. Germline CDR1 and CDR2: LNHDA and SQIVND (reference sequence). The CDR3 here is CASRKTGVPTEAFF. CDR3 in DNA: TGTGCCAGTAGGAAAACAGGGGTTCCCACTGAAGCTTTCTTT.

The chain links TRBV29-1 to TRBJ2-1, with a possible D match to TRBD2 (6 bases). Per germline, CDR1 SQVTM and CDR2 ANQGSEA. The CDR3 loop spans 14 amino acids. V was trimmed by 3 bases and J by 2 bases, leaving 11 bases between them. CDR3 sequence reads: CSVEGWEAYNEQFF. The DNA of the CDR3 is TGCAGCGTTGAGGGGTGGGAGGCCTACAATGAGCAGTTCTTC.

V is TRBV7-8 and J is TRBJ2-1; no clear D. Per the germline V gene, CDR1 is SGHVS and CDR2 is FQNEAQ. The ends were cut back, 1 base at V and 5 bases at J, with 12 bases in the middle. The length of the CDR3 is 15 residues. The CDR3 DNA reads TGTGCCAGCAGCTTAGGCCTACCTACTAACAATGAGCAGTTCTTC. Encoded protein: CASSLGLPTNNEQFF. Supplemented by reference TRBV7-8 and TRBJ2-1, the full variable domain reads GAGVSQSPRYKVAKRGQDVALRCDPISGHVSLFWYQQALGQGPEFLTYFQNEAQLDKSGLPSDRFFAERPEGSVSTLKIQRTQQEDSAVYLCASSLGLPTNNEQFFGPGTRLTVL.